These 6 T cell receptor beta chains were all obtained from the same sample, sequenced in a study of control samples from healthy donors and cancer patients. Assay used: immunoSEQ multiplex PCR; TCRdb lists only in-frame clones, some missing. The sample shows almost 90,000 clones, roughly 86% of them seen only once. Sequencing was carried out using blood. The receptors here all came from a man aged 30 to 45 in good health.

The V gene is TRBV9, the J gene TRBJ2-5; 8 nucleotides agree with TRBD1. CDR1 and CDR2 (germline): SGDLS, YYNGEE. Trimming removed 3 bases from V and 5 bases from J; junction bases left unmatched: 6. The length of the CDR3 is 14 residues. CDR3 sequence: CASSAAGGEETQYF. The DNA for the CDR3 is TGTGCCAGCAGCGCGGCAGGGGGCGAGGAGACCCAGTACTTC.

This clone was picked up one time. The chain couples TRBV5-4 to TRBJ2-2; D unresolved. This CDR3 spans 14 amino acids. The V gene's germline CDR1 is SGHNT and CDR2 YYREEE (reference sequence). V lost 0 bases to trimming and J lost 7 bases, with 10 bases between them. This CDR3 is CASSLVGSHGELFF. For the CDR3, the DNA is TGTGCCAGCAGCTTGGTCGGGTCACACGGGGAGCTGTTTTTT.

The chain recombines TRBV4-1 with TRBJ1-3; D gene unclear. This CDR3 contains 17 residues. Germline V gene lookup returns CDR1 MGHRA and CDR2 YSYEKL. V was shortened by 0 bases and J by 0 bases, with 12 bases between the two germline ends. The CDR3, as DNA: TGCGCCAGCAGCCAAGATCCCGACCGACCCTCTGGAAACACCATATATTTT. Translation: CASSQDPDRPSGNTIYF.

The rearrangement links TRBV5-4 to TRBJ1-1; D uncertain. Germline CDR1 SGHNT, CDR2 YYREEE (reference sequence). The CDR3 runs 13 residues. V was pared by 4 bases and J by 1 base, with 8 bases between. The CDR3 coding sequence is TGTGCCAGCAGCCGATCGGGGAACACTGAAGCTTTCTTT. Translation gives CASSRSGNTEAFF.

V usage is TRBV7-9 and J usage is TRBJ1-1; maybe TRBD1 (6 bases). Germline-derived CDR1 and CDR2 are SEHNR and FQNEAQ (reference sequence). Trimming pared 5 bases from V and 0 bases from J, leaving 13 bases between. The CDR3 consists of 15 residues. The DNA of the CDR3 is TGTGCCAGCAGCCTTACCGGGACAATGAACACTGAAGCTTTCTTT. Translating gives CASSLTGTMNTEAFF.

This clone has just one count. This chain links TRBV18 with TRBJ2-5, with D perhaps given as TRBD1 or TRBD2 (5 bases each). The CDR3 is 12 amino acids. Germline V gene sequence: CDR1 KGHSH, CDR2 LQKENI. The V end was cut by 6 bases, the J end by 4 bases, with 9 bases between. The CDR3 is CASSGDGETQYF. The CDR3 bases are TGTGCCAGCTCGGGGGATGGAGAGACCCAGTACTTC. The whole variable domain, filled in from reference TRBV18 and TRBJ2-5, reads NAGVMQNPRHLVRRRGQEARLRCSPMKGHSHVYWYRQLPEEGLKFMVYLQKENIIDESGMPKERFSAEFPKEGPSILRIQQVVRGDSAAYFCASSGDGETQYFGPGTRLLVL.